The T cell receptor beta chain described here comes from a study of OX40 agonist ivuxolimab in advanced cancers. Regarding the study as a whole: On average, CD8+ T cells had more expanded clones than CD4+. At 0.1-3.0 mg/kg, partial responders had clonal expansion among the lowest observed.

The CDR3 contains 16 residues. In germline, CDR1 is SGHTA, CDR2 FQGTGA. V was trimmed by 1 base and J by 1 base, leaving 13 bases between them. Sequencing used immunoSEQ multiplex PCR; TCRdb keeps in-frame clones, though not all of them. The sample lists around 80,000 clones; over 65% were seen once. To note about this clone: Its specificity is unknown.

The sequenced sample was CD4+ or CD8+ T cells sorted from blood, obtained in a trial of the OX40 agonist ivuxolimab. This TCR came from an adult with an advanced solid tumor such as melanoma, head and neck, liver or kidney cancer. V usage is TRBV7-3 and J usage is TRBJ1-1; weak D call: TRBD1 (6 bases). Written as DNA, the CDR3 is TGTGCCAGCAGCTTAAATTCCGCAGGGGAGAACACTGAAGCTTTCTTT. Translation gives CASSLNSAGENTEAFF.